The 14 T cell receptor beta chains below all came from one sample that was sequenced in a study of memory CD4+ T cells and cytomegalovirus serostatus. Sequencing used immunoSEQ multiplex PCR; TCRdb keeps in-frame clones, though not all of them. The sample consists of about 67,000 clones, more than 75% of them appearing once. Single viable CD3+CD4+CD8-CD45RO+ cells were sorted as the memory CD4+ T cells. The specimen was memory CD4+ T cells from blood. The receptors shown here come from an adult in good health and CMV-seropositive.

The chain carries TRBV9 and TRBJ2-5; D may be TRBD1 or TRBD2 (5 bases each). The CDR3 is made up of 16 amino acids. Germline-derived CDR1 and CDR2 are SGDLS and YYNGEE. Trimming shortened V by 2 bases and J by 5 bases, and 19 bases separated the two germline ends. The CDR3 region is CASSVGVEDSSETQYF. The CDR3 DNA reads as TGTGCCAGCAGCGTGGGGGTAGAGGACTCGTCCGAGACCCAGTACTTC.

The chain couples TRBV5-1 to TRBJ2-3; 10 bases map to TRBD2. Trimming removed 3 bases from V and 2 bases from J; junction bases left unmatched: 3. This CDR3 has 15 amino acids. The germline gives CDR1 SGHRS, CDR2 YFSETQ. The CDR3 DNA reads TGCGCCAGCAGCTCGGGACTAGCGCTCACAGATACGCAGTATTTT. It is translated as CASSSGLALTDTQYF.

The chain is built from TRBV11-1 and TRBJ2-7, with 12 bases matching TRBD2. V gave up 1 base and J gave up 1 base; unmatched junction bases: 5. The germline V gene has CDR1 SGHAT and CDR2 FQDESV (reference sequence). This CDR3 is 17 amino acids long. The CDR3 loop is CASSLGFGLAGSYEQYF. For the CDR3, the DNA is TGTGCCAGCAGCTTAGGGTTTGGACTAGCGGGATCCTACGAGCAGTACTTC.

The V call is TRBV18, the J call TRBJ1-5; unclear D gene. V lost 6 bases, J lost 4 bases, and 16 bases lay in between. CDR3 length: 15 amino acids. In germline, CDR1 is KGHSH, CDR2 LQKENI. In DNA, the CDR3 is TGTGCCAGCTCCCAAAACAGTCTGGGGAATCAGCCCCAGCATTTT. Translated, it gives CASSQNSLGNQPQHF.

V and J are TRBV7-3 and TRBJ2-7; D is uncertain. The CDR3 runs 14 residues. V was clipped by 2 bases and J by 6 bases, with 14 bases between them. The germline CDR1 and CDR2 sequences are SGHTA and FQGTGA. The CDR3 sequence: CASSLEGMGSEQYF. The CDR3 bases are TGTGCCAGCAGCTTAGAAGGGATGGGTAGCGAGCAGTACTTC.

The rearrangement joins TRBV6-1 to TRBJ1-2; TRBD1 matches 7 bases. Germline trimming cut 3 bases from V and 0 bases from J; bases unmatched to any gene: 7. Germline CDR1 reads MNHNS; CDR2 reads SASEGT. This CDR3 region has 16 residues. CDR3 sequence (DNA): TGTGCCAGCAGTGATCTACAGGGGCGTACTAACTATGGCTACACCTTC. It is translated as CASSDLQGRTNYGYTF.

The J gene is TRBJ2-1, the V gene TRBV4-2, with 13 bases identical to TRBD2. Germline V gives CDR1 LGHNA, CDR2 YNFKEQ. The CDR3 has 15 amino acids. Germline trimming cut 3 bases from V and 10 bases from J; bases unmatched to any gene: 6. The CDR3 here is CASSQELAGGREQFF. In DNA form, the CDR3 reads TGTGCCAGCAGCCAGGAACTAGCGGGAGGGCGCGAGCAGTTCTTC.

The chain employs TRBV2 and TRBJ1-3, with D unresolved. The CDR3 runs to 15 residues. Per the germline V gene, CDR1 is SNHLY and CDR2 is FYNNEI. The V and J ends lost 3 bases and 1 base respectively, with 10 bases between them. In nucleotides, the CDR3 is TGTGCCAGCAGTGAGCTTAGAGGATCTGGAAACACCATATATTTT. This translates into CASSELRGSGNTIYF.

The V and J genes are TRBV18 and TRBJ1-1, with a weak D call TRBD1 (5 bases). This CDR3 has 16 residues. V lost 0 bases to trimming and J lost 4 bases, with 15 bases between them. Germline V gene data show CDR1 as KGHSH and CDR2 as LQKENI. The CDR3 DNA reads TGTGCCAGCTCACCACCTCAGGGCGTGGTGGGCACTGAAGCTTTCTTT. Translation gives CASSPPQGVVGTEAFF. Full variable domain (rest looked up from reference TRBV18 and TRBJ1-1): NAGVMQNPRHLVRRRGQEARLRCSPMKGHSHVYWYRQLPEEGLKFMVYLQKENIIDESGMPKERFSAEFPKEGPSILRIQQVVRGDSAAYFCASSPPQGVVGTEAFFGQGTRLTVV.

The chain recombines TRBV28 with TRBJ2-6, with 8 bases identical to TRBD1. Unmatched junction bases numbered 12, after V lost 5 bases and J lost 0 bases. Germline lookup yields CDR1 MDHEN and CDR2 SYDVKM. This CDR3 has 19 amino acids. CDR3: CASSPRTGIMSSGANVLTF. The CDR3, as DNA: TGTGCCAGCAGTCCCCGGACAGGGATAATGAGCTCTGGGGCCAACGTCCTGACTTTC.

V is TRBV30 and J is TRBJ1-4; 8 bases fit TRBD1. V shed 3 bases and J 7 bases; nucleotides not matched to a gene: 7. The CDR3 contains 14 residues. CDR1 is GTSNPN and CDR2 is SVGIG in the germline V gene (reference sequence). This chain's CDR3 is CAWSAPDRAEKLFF. CDR3 in DNA: TGTGCCTGGAGCGCACCGGACAGGGCTGAAAAACTGTTTTTT.

This sequence joins TRBV30 and TRBJ2-5, with 9 nucleotides matching TRBD1. The CDR3 extends over 19 amino acids. CDR1 and CDR2 (germline): GTSNPN, SVGIG (reference sequence). With V trimmed by 1 base and J by 5 bases, 20 bases remained unmatched. Here the CDR3 reads CAWSALGTGFAGMGETQYF. DNA of the CDR3: TGTGCCTGGAGTGCCCTCGGGACAGGGTTTGCAGGGATGGGGGAGACCCAGTACTTC.

The chain couples TRBV5-4 to TRBJ2-7; 10 positions agree with TRBD2. Germline lookup yields CDR1 SGHNT and CDR2 YYREEE (reference sequence). J gave up 4 bases and V 3 bases, and 10 bases lay outside the gene matches. This CDR3 contains 16 residues. This CDR3 reads CASSSLAASGSYEQYF. CDR3 nucleotides: TGTGCCAGCAGCTCCCTCGCTGCTAGCGGGAGTTACGAGCAGTACTTC.

The J gene is TRBJ2-2, the V gene TRBV28, with a possible D match to TRBD1 (6 bases). V lost 1 base to trimming and J lost 4 bases, with 13 bases between them. The CDR3 spans 16 residues. The germline CDR1 and CDR2 sequences are MDHEN and SYDVKM. The CDR3 DNA sequence: TGTGCCAGCAGTTTATACAGGGCTGCAACCACCGGGGAGCTGTTTTTT. This translates into CASSLYRAATTGELFF.